Presented here are 3 T cell receptor beta chains from one specimen sequenced in a study of T-cell reconstitution after alpha-beta-depleted transplantation in children. TCRbeta library construction was performed incorporating unique molecular identifiers. TCRdb itself ran the PCR reads through MiXCR, one entry per CDR3 protein. The sample lists about a million distinct CDR3 sequences; about 26% were seen once. The specimen comprised PBMCs, mostly from graft donor cells, sampled 360 days after TCRalphabeta/CD19-depleted stem cell transplant. Source of these receptors: a boy under three years old who had a stem cell transplant for SCID, so the T cells may come from the graft donor.

The chain has TRBV6-5 and TRBJ2-5; 8 bases align to TRBD1. This CDR3 contains 17 residues. V lost 2 bases and J lost 3; bases outside the gene matches: 11. The germline CDR1 and CDR2 sequences are MNHEY and SVGAGI. The CDR3 reads CASSYPHRQGWKETQYF. The CDR3, as DNA: TGTGCCAGCAGTTACCCTCACCGACAGGGGTGGAAAGAGACCCAGTACTTC.

This clonotype occurred a few times. The V gene is TRBV12-3 or TRBV12-4, the J gene TRBJ2-1, with TRBD2 matching over 11 bases. Unmatched junction bases numbered 6, after V lost 4 bases and J lost 4 bases. This CDR3 region has 16 residues. CDR3 sequence reads: CASSSSLAGGYNEQFF. The DNA for the CDR3 is TGTGCCAGCAGTTCCTCCCTAGCGGGGGGTTACAATGAGCAGTTCTTC.

This chain connects TRBV15 to TRBJ2-7; tentatively, D is TRBD1 or TRBD2 (5 bases each). The V end lost 1 base, the J end lost 3 bases, and 13 bases lay between the germline ends. Germline CDR1 and CDR2: LNHNV and YYDKDF (reference sequence). The CDR3 length is 15 residues. In DNA, the CDR3 is TGTGCCACCAGCAGAGGTCCGAGGGACCTCTACGAGCAGTACTTC. Protein: CATSRGPRDLYEQYF.